Included here is one T cell receptor (beta chain) sequence, with context. This clone was detected only a few times. The specificity of this receptor is unknown. The record has no base qualities; no much larger clone is one base away. The entire isolated RNA was reverse transcribed using the High Capacity cDNA Reverse Transcription Kit, and thus expressed TCRB transcripts were sequenced. Naive, central memory and regulatory T cell samples underwent deep immunoSEQ sequencing, averaging about 3.57 million total reads per sample. Sorted cells were lysed in RLT buffer and RNA was extracted with DNase-treated RNeasy Micro or Mini kits, depending on cell number. Each cell subset was processed separately to prevent cross-contamination, with patient and healthy donor samples processed together. TCRB sequences were amplified from cDNA with the immunoSEQ multiplex PCR, producing 87-bp fragments spanning the CDR3 region. The amplicons were sequenced using the Illumina HiSeq platform. On the study's bioinformatics: Synthetic template baselines were used to correct PCR bias computationally, reads within Hamming distance 2 were collapsed, and singletons that could not be merged were discarded. Reads were aligned to IMGT to assign V, D and J genes, CDR3 length, and insertions or deletions at six rearrangement sites. Within each subset, clonotype counts were normalized to sorted cell number, after which true diversity and Gini coefficients were computed with the tcR R package. Repertoire sharing was quantified using the overlap coefficient calculated on TCRB nucleotide sequences. Out-of-frame TCRB sequences from naive cells were analyzed as a proxy for the pre-selection repertoire. TCRdb re-hosts the immuneACCESS table, in-frame sequences only. Its copies lack some clones; in the studies checked, an unresolved V gene accounts for under half of them, and the cause for the rest is not known. Clonal size and the V and J genes are those of that table, whereas D and trimming came from the DNA. This sample comprises under 850,000 clones, around 15% of them detected only once. The ten most abundant clones make up roughly 0.022% of the sample.

This entry is derived from a study of beta chain features in type 1 diabetes (dated by TCRdb to the late 2010s). Background for the entire study: Patients and healthy donors did not differ in mean age, gender distribution, total cell number or subset yield. A total of about 100,000,000 sorted cells were examined across all samples, and RNA yield correlated strongly with the number of cells per subset. In the study, TCRB repertoires of sorted circulating CD4+ T cell subsets from recently diagnosed type 1 diabetes patients were compared with those of matched healthy donors. Regulatory and stem cell-like memory subsets were isolated from only 8 patients and about eight healthy donors, whereas naive and central memory subsets came from all 30 or so donors. Broad study findings and their caveats: At VDJ recombination sites, patients with type 1 diabetes made fewer insertions and deleted more nucleotides, a pattern implying thymic rearrangement abnormalities. Only small numbers of individuals were included in the HLA sub-analyses, which left unresolved whether HLA type had any influence on TCRB rearrangement. Shorter templates might have been favored by PCR, but patient and control samples were amplified and corrected together, so both groups would have been affected equally by any skew. Naive, central memory and regulatory TCRB repertoires appeared to be more alike among patients than among healthy donors. Because cDNA was sequenced instead of genomic DNA, highly expressing activated cells could be over-represented, though the groups showed no difference in activation or CD3 levels. In all four CD4+ subsets, TCRB CDR3 length was moderately but significantly shorter in type 1 diabetes patients.

A single peripheral blood draw of about 116 mL on average was collected from each donor into heparinised tubes. Using a panel that included CD45RO, CCR7, CD25, CD127, CD95 and CD27, naive, central memory, regulatory and stem cell-like memory CD4+ T cells were sorted on a BD FACSAria II. Every sorted population had a purity above 95%. PBMCs were separated immediately by Lymphoprep density gradient centrifugation and were stained directly, without being cultured. To minimize batch effects, samples were stained and sorted in pairs, one healthy donor with one patient per experiment. Sequences were obtained from naive CD4+ T cells from blood. In the paper's terms, the cell subset or site label means: true naive CD4+ T cells. The receptor's source is a man aged 18 to 30 with type 1 diabetes.

The nucleotide sequence reads as follows: TGTGCCTGGACGGACGGGGGGAGTGAGCAGTTCTTC. Protein translation: CAWTDGGSEQFF. The rearranged chain carries TRBV30 and TRBJ2-1; TRBD2 agrees with 7 junctional bases. Compared with germline, V lacks 4 bases and J lacks 9 bases; bases without a gene match: 6. The CDR3 numbers 12 residues from cysteine through phenylalanine. Left in the record is the CDR3 DNA by itself, 36 bases read in frame from the first base. CDR1 and CDR2 (GTSNPN, SVGIG) derive from the germline V gene (reference sequence). The reference TRBV30 and TRBJ2-1 proteins fill in what lies around the CDR3, so the full variable domain reads SQTIHQWPATLVQPVGSPLSLECTVEGTSNPNLYWYRQAAGRGLQLLFYSVGIGQISSEVPQNLSASRPQDRQFILSSKKLLLSDSGFYLCAWTDGGSEQFFGPGTRLTVL.